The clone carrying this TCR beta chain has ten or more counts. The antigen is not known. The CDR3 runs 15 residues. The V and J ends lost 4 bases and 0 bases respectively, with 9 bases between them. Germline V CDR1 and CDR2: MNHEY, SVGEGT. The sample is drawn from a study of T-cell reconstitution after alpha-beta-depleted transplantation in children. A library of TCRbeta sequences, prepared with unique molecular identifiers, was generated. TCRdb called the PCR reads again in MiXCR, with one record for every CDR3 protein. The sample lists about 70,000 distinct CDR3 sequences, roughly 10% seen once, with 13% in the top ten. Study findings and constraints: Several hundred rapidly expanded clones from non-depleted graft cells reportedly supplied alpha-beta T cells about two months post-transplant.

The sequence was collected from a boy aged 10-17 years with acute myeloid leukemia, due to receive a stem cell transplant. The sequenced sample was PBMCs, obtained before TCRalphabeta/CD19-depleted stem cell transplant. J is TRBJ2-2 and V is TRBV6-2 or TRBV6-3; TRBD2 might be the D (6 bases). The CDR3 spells CASSFGGTNTGELFF. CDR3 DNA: TGTGCCAGCAGTTTTGGGGGGACGAACACCGGGGAGCTGTTTTTT.